This entry lists 32 T cell receptor beta chains sequenced from one sample in a study of T cells after posttransplantation cyclophosphamide (dated by TCRdb to 2016 to 2017). The method was the immunoSEQ multiplex PCR assay. TCRdb obtained this table from immuneACCESS and retained in-frame rearrangements with V and J assigned. These tables miss some clones; where compared with another copy, unresolved V genes account for less than half of the shortfall, and the remainder is unexplained. Recorded for this sample are roughly 7,200 clones; approximately 98% of them occurred a single time. Of the sample, about 0.47% is held by the ten largest clones. Sequencing was performed on naive CD8+ T cells sorted from PBMCs. Receptors originate from a woman between 25 and 40 years old in good health and a related stem cell transplant donor.

The chain carries TRBV7-6 and TRBJ2-5; D perhaps matches TRBD2 (5 bases). The CDR3 extends over 12 amino acids. V lost 3 bases, J lost 3 bases, and 5 bases lay in between. Germline V gene sequence: CDR1 SGHVS, CDR2 FNYEAQ. CDR3 residues: CASSFGEETQYF. In DNA, the CDR3 is TGTGCCAGCAGCTTCGGGGAAGAGACCCAGTACTTC.

The rearrangement uses TRBV6-5 and TRBJ2-2; D uncertain. The germline gives CDR1 MNHEY, CDR2 SVGAGI. This CDR3 region has 13 residues. V was pared by 2 bases and J by 7 bases, with 8 bases between. The CDR3 DNA is TGTGCCAGCAGTTACAGCTCTAGCGGGGAGCTGTTTTTT. Its translation is CASSYSSSGELFF.

This clone appeared a single time. This rearrangement joins TRBV5-6 to TRBJ1-2; 7 bases are a match to TRBD1. CDR3 length: 14 residues. The trim removed 0 bases at V and 2 bases at J, leaving 1 base unmatched. CDR1 is SGHDT and CDR2 is YYEEEE in the germline V gene. DNA of the CDR3: TGTGCCAGCAGCTTGGGACAGGGAAACTATGGCTACACCTTC. Its translation is CASSLGQGNYGYTF.

The rearrangement uses TRBV30 and TRBJ1-2; TRBD1 matches at 12 bases. The length of the CDR3 is 16 residues. V trimming: 0 bases; J trimming: 6 bases; junction bases outside the gene matches: 8. Germline assignment: CDR1 GTSNPN and CDR2 SVGIG (reference sequence). DNA for the CDR3: TGTGCCTGGAGTGTTTTTACCGGGACAGGGGGCGATGGCTACACCTTC. This encodes CAWSVFTGTGGDGYTF.

The chain uses TRBV7-3 and TRBJ2-1, with D maybe TRBD2 (6 bases). V was clipped by 5 bases and J by 7 bases, with 6 bases between them. Germline V CDR1 and CDR2: SGHTA, FQGTGA. The CDR3 sequence is 11 residues long. This CDR3 is CASSAGNEQFF. CDR3 coding DNA: TGTGCCAGCAGCGCGGGGAATGAGCAGTTCTTC. Filled out from reference TRBV7-3 and TRBJ2-1, the complete variable domain reads GAGVSQTPSNKVTEKGKYVELRCDPISGHTALYWYRQSLGQGPEFLIYFQGTGAADDSGLPNDRFFAVRPEGSVSTLKIQRTERGDSAVYLCASSAGNEQFFGPGTRLTVL.

The genes are TRBV5-4 and TRBJ1-1; 7 nucleotides match TRBD1. CDR1 is SGHNT and CDR2 is YYREEE in the germline V gene (reference sequence). V lost 2 bases to trimming and J lost 5 bases; unmatched junction nucleotides: 3. This CDR3 contains 13 residues. The CDR3 loop reads CASSLWDSTEAFF. DNA for the CDR3: TGTGCCAGCAGCTTATGGGACAGTACTGAAGCTTTCTTT.

The rearrangement joins TRBV23-1 to TRBJ2-7; 10 nucleotides match TRBD1. TRBV23-1 carries the ORF label, with uncertain function. The CDR3 runs 18 residues. V lost 8 bases and J lost 2; bases outside the gene matches: 18. The CDR3 coding sequence is TGCGCCAGCTCATTATCCGGGACAGGGGATCCGCGGACCTACGAGCAGTACTTC. Protein: CASSLSGTGDPRTYEQYF.

The chain employs TRBV7-9 and TRBJ1-1, with TRBD1 identical over 8 bases. CDR3 size: 12 residues. CDR1 and CDR2 from the germline V gene are SEHNR and FQNEAQ (reference sequence). Trimming took 5 bases from V and 4 from J; bases not matched to a gene: 0. CDR3 nucleotides: TGTGCCAGCAGCGACAGGGGCACTGAAGCTTTCTTT. This encodes CASSDRGTEAFF.

The V gene is TRBV7-3, the J gene TRBJ2-1, with a weak D call TRBD1 (6 bases). The length of the CDR3 is 17 residues. The germline gives CDR1 SGHTA, CDR2 FQGTGA. V was clipped by 2 bases and J by 2 bases, with 16 bases between them. This CDR3 is CASSLWPRQETYNEQFF. The CDR3 coding sequence is TGTGCCAGCAGCTTATGGCCGAGACAGGAGACCTACAATGAGCAGTTCTTC.

This sequence joins TRBV2 and TRBJ2-5; D is unresolved. This CDR3 is 10 amino acids long. V was cut by 4 bases and J by 13 bases, with 10 bases left in between. In germline, CDR1 is SNHLY, CDR2 FYNNEI. DNA of the CDR3: TGTGCCAGCAGTGGCCCGAGGTGGTACTTC. It codes for CASSGPRWYF.

The chain carries TRBV6-5 and TRBJ2-3; TRBD1 aligns across 9 bases. The length of the CDR3 is 13 residues. V lost 8 bases to trimming and J lost 7 bases; unmatched junction nucleotides: 7. From germline, CDR1 is MNHEY and CDR2 SVGAGI. This CDR3 reads CASQYRGRNTQYF. CDR3 nucleotides: TGTGCCAGCCAATACAGGGGGCGAAATACGCAGTATTTT.

The gene calls are TRBV7-3 and TRBJ2-5, with 10 bases fitting TRBD2. The CDR3 has 17 amino acids. CDR1 is SGHTA, CDR2 FQGTGA, per germline. The V and J ends lost 6 bases and 3 bases, in that order; junction bases with no gene match: 13. CDR3 coding DNA: TGTGCCAGCAGGTCCTTATCAGCGGGGGGGCCGGAAGAGACCCAGTACTTC. Translation gives CASRSLSAGGPEETQYF.

This clone was counted a single time. This sequence joins TRBV4-2 and TRBJ2-1, with a tentative D call TRBD2 (6 bases). Germline CDR1 is LGHNA and CDR2 is YNFKEQ. This CDR3 is 14 amino acids long. Trimming removed 1 base at V and 5 bases at J, with 9 bases between. The CDR3 coding sequence is TGTGCCAGCAGCCAAGGCGGGGAGAACAATGAGCAGTTCTTC. Translated: CASSQGGENNEQFF.

The gene calls are TRBV15 and TRBJ2-7; no clear D. The V gene's germline CDR1 is LNHNV and CDR2 YYDKDF (reference sequence). The V end lost 0 bases, the J end lost 0 bases, and 12 bases lay between the germline ends. The CDR3 extends over 16 amino acids. The CDR3 bases are TGTGCCACCAGCAGAGATAATGGGCCAAGCTCCTACGAGCAGTACTTC. It yields the protein CATSRDNGPSSYEQYF.

The rearrangement links TRBV21-1 to TRBJ1-6. TRBV21-1 is listed as a pseudogene. The CDR3 spans 16 residues. The CDR3: CASRLGRGRYNSPLHF. DNA of the CDR3: TGTGCCAGCAGACTTGGGCGGGGGAGGTATAATTCACCCCTCCACTTT.

The chain employs TRBV4-1 and TRBJ1-1; D not certain. This CDR3 spans 15 amino acids. Trimming cost V 0 bases and J 3 bases, with 11 bases left between them. CDR1 MGHRA and CDR2 YSYEKL come from the germline V gene. The CDR3 nucleotides are TGCGCCAGCAGCCAAGATTGGGGAGAGTACACTGAAGCTTTCTTT. Amino acids: CASSQDWGEYTEAFF.

This chain links TRBV4-2 with TRBJ2-5; D not resolved. The V gene's germline CDR1 is LGHNA and CDR2 YNFKEQ. Trimming removed 3 bases from V and 7 bases from J, with 6 bases in between. The CDR3 sequence is 11 residues long. The CDR3, as DNA: TGTGCCAGCAGCCACAGTGGGACCCAGTACTTC. Translating gives CASSHSGTQYF.

The chain has TRBV7-2 and TRBJ2-7, with D uncertain. Germline V CDR1 and CDR2: SGHTA, FQGNSA. Trimming shortened V by 4 bases and J by 0 bases, and 7 bases separated the two germline ends. The CDR3 sequence is 13 residues long. The CDR3 nucleotides read TGTGCCAGCAGCTCTAGAGTCTCCTACGAGCAGTACTTC. It specifies CASSSRVSYEQYF.

The V and J genes are TRBV27 and TRBJ2-5, with a tentative D call TRBD2 (7 bases). V was clipped by 2 bases and J by 2 bases, with 18 bases between them. The germline V gene has CDR1 MNHEY and CDR2 SMNVEV (reference sequence). The CDR3 length is 17 residues. CDR3 sequence (DNA): TGTGCCAGCAGTTTAGGGAGAGGGGGGGCGAATCAAGAGACCCAGTACTTC. This codes for CASSLGRGGANQETQYF.

The J gene is TRBJ1-1, the V gene TRBV28, with a weak D call TRBD1 (5 bases). CDR1 and CDR2 from the germline V gene are MDHEN and SYDVKM. The CDR3 length is 15 residues. Trimming shortened V by 5 bases and J by 1 base, and 14 bases separated the two germline ends. The CDR3 loop is CASSLIGGTNTEAFF. CDR3 nucleotides: TGTGCCAGCAGTCTAATAGGAGGGACGAACACTGAAGCTTTCTTT.

Here the CDR3 DNA reads TGCGCCAGCAGCCACCCCCGCAGCCGGGGGGTTGAAAATACGCAGTATTTT. The encoded protein is CASSHPRSRGVENTQYF. The genes are TRBV4-1 and TRBJ2-3, with 7 bases fitting TRBD2. The V gene end was trimmed by 3 bases and the J gene end by 7 bases; junction bases not matched to a gene: 16. This CDR3 has 17 amino acids. The germline V gene encodes CDR1 MGHRA and CDR2 YSYEKL.

The rearrangement uses TRBV27 and TRBJ2-5, with 10 positions matching TRBD2. Trimming took 2 bases from V and 5 from J; bases not matched to a gene: 5. The CDR3 is 15 amino acids. Germline CDR1 and CDR2: MNHEY and SMNVEV (reference sequence). Written as DNA, the CDR3 is TGTGCCAGCAGTTTAGGGACTAGCGTTGGGGAGACCCAGTACTTC. Translated: CASSLGTSVGETQYF.

The chain uses TRBV5-1 and TRBJ1-5, with 10 nucleotides matching TRBD1. This CDR3 comprises 15 residues. V lost 4 bases and J lost 5; bases outside the gene matches: 6. Germline values: CDR1 SGHRS, CDR2 YFSETQ. CDR3 residues: CASSLSGTGDQPQHF. The CDR3 bases are TGCGCCAGCAGCCTCTCCGGGACAGGGGATCAGCCCCAGCATTTT. The full variable domain, with the rest looked up from reference TRBV5-1 and TRBJ1-5, is KAGVTQTPRYLIKTRGQQVTLSCSPISGHRSVSWYQQTPGQGLQFLFEYFSETQRNKGNFPGRFSGRQFSNSRSEMNVSTLELGDSALYLCASSLSGTGDQPQHFGDGTRLSIL.

The chain uses TRBV27 and TRBJ2-5; 10 bases align to TRBD2. Unmatched junction bases numbered 6, after V lost 5 bases and J lost 0 bases. Germline loops: CDR1 MNHEY, CDR2 SMNVEV (reference sequence). This CDR3 is built from 16 residues. The CDR3 region has the DNA TGTGCCAGCAGTCGGACTAGCGGATTGTACCAAGAGACCCAGTACTTC. This sequence encodes CASSRTSGLYQETQYF.

This rearrangement joins TRBV7-9 to TRBJ2-1; D uncertain. Deletions cut 5 bases from V and 5 bases from J, with 16 bases between. Germline V gives CDR1 SEHNR, CDR2 FQNEAQ (reference sequence). The CDR3 contains 15 residues. The CDR3 DNA reads TGTGCCAGCAGCCTACCGAAGACTGGTAACAATGAGCAGTTCTTC. Protein product: CASSLPKTGNNEQFF.

The chain is built from TRBV7-2 and TRBJ2-3, with 8 positions matching TRBD2. V lost 1 base and J lost 2; bases outside the gene matches: 8. Germline loops: CDR1 SGHTA, CDR2 FQGNSA. The CDR3 has 17 residues. The CDR3 nucleotides read TGTGCCAGCAGCTTAGGGGCCCGGGGGGGGAACACAGATACGCAGTATTTT. This gives the protein CASSLGARGGNTDTQYF.

The chain joins TRBV19 to TRBJ2-5, with 7 bases matching TRBD1. The V and J ends lost 9 bases and 4 bases, in that order; junction bases with no gene match: 17. The CDR3 loop spans 16 amino acids. The germline V gene has CDR1 LNHDA and CDR2 SQIVND (reference sequence). CDR3: CASTGQYFSEGETQYF. CDR3 in DNA: TGTGCCAGCACGGGACAGTATTTCTCAGAGGGAGAGACCCAGTACTTC.

In DNA, the CDR3 is TGTGCCAGCAGCACCAGACAGGGTGGGGAGACCCAGTACTTC. Its translation is CASSTRQGGETQYF. This chain connects TRBV13 to TRBJ2-5, with 7 bases lining up with TRBD1. The CDR3 sequence is 14 residues long. V shed 5 bases, J shed 5 bases, and the junction held 8 bases outside the gene matches. Germline V lookup: CDR1 PRHDT, CDR2 FYEKMQ (reference sequence).

V usage is TRBV5-4 and J usage is TRBJ2-3; no clear D. The germline V and J ends were trimmed by 4 bases and 1 base, with 7 bases remaining between them. The CDR3 totals 13 residues. Germline lookup yields CDR1 SGHNT and CDR2 YYREEE (reference sequence). The CDR3 DNA sequence: TGTGCCAGCAGCCTCCAGGGCACAGATACGCAGTATTTT. Translation gives CASSLQGTDTQYF.

This CDR3 reads CSVDTGTGENYGYTF. In DNA form, the CDR3 reads TGCAGCGTTGACACCGGGACAGGGGAAAACTATGGCTACACCTTC. The chain recombines TRBV29-1 with TRBJ1-2; 10 bases agree with TRBD1. The V gene's germline CDR1 is SQVTM and CDR2 ANQGSEA. The CDR3 is 15 amino acids. The junction had 6 bases not matched to a gene; V was cut back by 3 bases and J by 2 bases. Full variable domain (outside the CDR3, taken from reference TRBV29-1 and TRBJ1-2): SAVISQKPSRDICQRGTSLTIQCQVDSQVTMMFWYRQQPGQSLTLIATANQGSEATYESGFVIDKFPISRPNLTFSTLTVSNMSPEDSSIYLCSVDTGTGENYGYTFGSGTRLTVV.

The chain links TRBV5-6 to TRBJ1-1, with D hard to call. V was pared by 0 bases and J by 0 bases, with 9 bases between. This CDR3 is built from 15 residues. The germline gives CDR1 SGHDT, CDR2 YYEEEE. The CDR3 reads CASSLVRYMNTEAFF. The DNA of the CDR3 is TGTGCCAGCAGCTTGGTCCGATACATGAACACTGAAGCTTTCTTT.

In this sample, this clone turned up once. The rearrangement uses TRBV4-3 and TRBJ2-3; 8 bases map to TRBD2. The junction had 6 bases not matched to a gene; V was cut back by 3 bases and J by 1 base. The CDR3 is 16 residues long. CDR1 and CDR2 (germline): LGHNA, YSLEER. This CDR3 reads CASSQSGGQGTDTQYF. The CDR3 bases are TGCGCCAGCAGCCAGTCGGGGGGGCAAGGCACAGATACGCAGTATTTT.